This TCR beta chain is from a study of identical twins. The authors used template switching to add a universal primer site and gave cDNA unique molecular identifiers. Via MiXCR, TCRdb re-called the 5' RACE reads, giving one row per CDR3 protein. The data show around 490,000 distinct CDR3 sequences, with 13% to 15% seen just once and roughly 0.4% held by the top ten. Regarding the study as a whole: Fewer insertions were carried by abundant cord blood beta clonotypes, but none was seen in memory repertoires.

The table lists this clonotype with a few counts. Its antigen is not known. This sample was shared with a second study, whose subject was yellow fever vaccine responses in identical twins.

This receptor was identified in a woman aged 18-35 years in good health. Sequences were obtained from CD4+ T cells sorted from blood.

The CDR3 nucleotides read TGTGCCAGCTCACCGTATAGCCGGCTCCTGAACACCGGGGAGCTGTTTTTT. It specifies CASSPYSRLLNTGELFF. This chain joins TRBV18 and TRBJ2-2; D is unresolved. The CDR3 length is 17 residues. Germline CDR1 KGHSH, CDR2 LQKENI. Trimming removed 3 bases at V and 1 base at J, with 15 bases between.